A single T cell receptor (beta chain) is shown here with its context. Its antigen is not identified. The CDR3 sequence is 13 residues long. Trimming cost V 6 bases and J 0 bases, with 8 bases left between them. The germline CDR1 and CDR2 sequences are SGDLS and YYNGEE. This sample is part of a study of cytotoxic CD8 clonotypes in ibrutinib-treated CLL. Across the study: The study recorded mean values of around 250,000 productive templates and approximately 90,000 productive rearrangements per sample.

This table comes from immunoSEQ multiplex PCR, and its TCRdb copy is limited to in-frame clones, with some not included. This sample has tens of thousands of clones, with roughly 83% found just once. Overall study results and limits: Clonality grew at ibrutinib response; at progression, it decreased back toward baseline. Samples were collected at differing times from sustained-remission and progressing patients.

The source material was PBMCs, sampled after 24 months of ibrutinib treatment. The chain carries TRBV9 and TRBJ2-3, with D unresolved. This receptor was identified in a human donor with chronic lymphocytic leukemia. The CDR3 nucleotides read TGTGCCAGCAATCGCCAGAGCACAGATACGCAGTATTTT. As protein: CASNRQSTDTQYF.